Listed below are T cell receptor beta chains from one sample, sequenced in a study of neoadjuvant anti-PD-1 for oral cavity cancer. Assay: immunoSEQ multiplex PCR; the TCRdb copy retains only in-frame clones and omits some. The table records about 6,900 clones, 70% to 80% of them present only once. The sequenced sample was PBMCs, obtained before nivolumab (anti-PD-1) treatment. Receptors originate from a person aged 35-79 years with oral cavity squamous cell carcinoma. The CDR3 runs from the conserved cysteine through the conserved F or W. The order of the fields is clone size, V gene, D gene, J gene, CDR3 protein, CDR3 DNA. The D gene is left open where the match is weak. Some rows have no size entry. The others give once, few or many, or a class for an expanded clone.

abundance: few; v_gene: TRBV4-2; d_gene: -; j_gene: TRBJ2-7; CDR3aa: CASSQDDTGNQVSGEQYF; CDR3nt: TGTGCCAGCAGCCAAGACGACACAGGGAATCAAGTTAGTGGCGAGCAGTACTTC
abundance: once; v_gene: TRBV5-4; d_gene: -; j_gene: TRBJ2-2; CDR3aa: CASSLWTGELFF; CDR3nt: TGTGCCAGCAGCTTGTGGACCGGGGAGCTGTTTTTT
abundance: -; v_gene: TRBV19; d_gene: TRBD1; j_gene: TRBJ2-5; CDR3aa: CASSPQGETQYF; CDR3nt: TGTGCCAGTAGTCCACAGGGGGAGACCCAGTACTTC
abundance: once; v_gene: TRBV4-3; d_gene: -; j_gene: TRBJ2-5; CDR3aa: CASSQDLRAQETQYF; CDR3nt: TGCGCCAGCAGCCAAGATCTCCGGGCCCAAGAGACCCAGTACTTC
abundance: -; v_gene: TRBV5-1; d_gene: -; j_gene: TRBJ1-1; CDR3aa: CASSLGLNTEAFF; CDR3nt: TGCGCCAGCAGCTTGGGATTGAACACTGAAGCTTTCTTT
abundance: -; v_gene: TRBV9; d_gene: -; j_gene: TRBJ1-3; CDR3aa: CASSVSTGFNSGNTIYF; CDR3nt: TGTGCCAGCAGCGTAAGCACAGGCTTTAACTCTGGAAACACCATATATTTT
abundance: -; v_gene: TRBV14; d_gene: -; j_gene: TRBJ2-3; CDR3aa: CASSQDRVGGRADTQYF; CDR3nt: TGTGCCAGCAGCCAAGATCGGGTCGGGGGAAGAGCAGATACGCAGTATTTT
abundance: -; v_gene: TRBV7-2; d_gene: TRBD2; j_gene: TRBJ2-7; CDR3aa: CASSLAAGGYEQYF; CDR3nt: TGTGCCAGCAGCTTAGCAGCGGGGGGCTACGAGCAGTACTTC
abundance: -; v_gene: TRBV7-2; d_gene: -; j_gene: TRBJ2-1; CDR3aa: CASSLTWNEQFF; CDR3nt: TGTGCCAGCAGCTTAACCTGGAATGAGCAGTTCTTC
abundance: -; v_gene: TRBV5-6; d_gene: -; j_gene: TRBJ2-1; CDR3aa: CASSLGRGTYNEQFF; CDR3nt: TGTGCCAGCAGCTTGGGTAGGGGAACCTACAATGAGCAGTTCTTC
abundance: -; v_gene: TRBV4-1; d_gene: -; j_gene: TRBJ2-4; CDR3aa: CASSQDRDSSGDVQYF; CDR3nt: TGCGCCAGCAGCCAAGACCGGGACAGCTCGGGGGACGTTCAGTACTTC
abundance: -; v_gene: TRBV10-3; d_gene: TRBD1; j_gene: TRBJ2-7; CDR3aa: CAISDGQGGLEQYF; CDR3nt: TGTGCCATCAGTGACGGACAGGGTGGGCTTGAGCAGTACTTC
abundance: -; v_gene: TRBV5-1; d_gene: TRBD2; j_gene: TRBJ2-3; CDR3aa: CASSLVFGGDTDTQYF; CDR3nt: TGCGCCAGCAGCTTGGTTTTTGGGGGGGACACAGATACGCAGTATTTT
abundance: -; v_gene: TRBV30; d_gene: TRBD1; j_gene: TRBJ2-5; CDR3aa: CAWSWLGGATQETQYF; CDR3nt: TGTGCCTGGAGTTGGTTAGGGGGCGCGACTCAAGAGACCCAGTACTTC
abundance: -; v_gene: TRBV5-6; d_gene: TRBD1; j_gene: TRBJ1-6; CDR3aa: CASSLFDRVNSPLHF; CDR3nt: TGTGCCAGCAGCCTCTTTGACAGGGTGAATTCACCCCTCCACTTT
abundance: -; v_gene: TRBV12-5; d_gene: -; j_gene: TRBJ2-2; CDR3aa: CASGFSAVTGELFF; CDR3nt: TGTGCTAGTGGTTTCTCTGCAGTCACCGGGGAGCTGTTTTTT
abundance: -; v_gene: TRBV7-8; d_gene: -; j_gene: TRBJ1-2; CDR3aa: CASSTGNYGYTF; CDR3nt: TGTGCCAGCAGCACAGGGAACTATGGCTACACCTTC
abundance: few; v_gene: TRBV9; d_gene: -; j_gene: TRBJ1-2; CDR3aa: CASSGQGEFGGYTF; CDR3nt: TGTGCCAGCAGCGGCCAGGGTGAATTTGGAGGCTACACCTTC
abundance: -; v_gene: TRBV4-1; d_gene: -; j_gene: TRBJ1-2; CDR3aa: CASSQDAGRVVHGYTF; CDR3nt: TGCGCCAGCAGCCAAGATGCCGGCAGGGTGGTTCATGGCTACACCTTC
abundance: -; v_gene: TRBV5-8; d_gene: -; j_gene: TRBJ2-1; CDR3aa: CASSLGSVYNEQFF; CDR3nt: TGTGCCAGCAGCTTGGGGTCAGTCTACAATGAGCAGTTCTTC
abundance: -; v_gene: TRBV5-4; d_gene: -; j_gene: TRBJ1-1; CDR3aa: CASSLGGGRGFDTEAFF; CDR3nt: TGTGCCAGCAGCTTGGGCGGCGGACGCGGTTTTGACACTGAAGCTTTCTTT
abundance: -; v_gene: TRBV9; d_gene: -; j_gene: TRBJ1-1; CDR3aa: CASSVAIGVGNTEAFF; CDR3nt: TGTGCCAGCAGCGTAGCTATTGGGGTCGGGAACACTGAAGCTTTCTTT
abundance: -; v_gene: TRBV7-9; d_gene: -; j_gene: TRBJ2-1; CDR3aa: CASSLAGIEQFF; CDR3nt: TGTGCCAGCAGCTTAGCAGGGATTGAGCAGTTCTTC
abundance: few; v_gene: TRBV4-1; d_gene: TRBD1; j_gene: TRBJ1-2; CDR3aa: CASSAPGQGAMNYGYTF; CDR3nt: TGCGCCAGCAGCGCGCCGGGACAGGGGGCGATGAACTATGGCTACACCTTC
abundance: once; v_gene: TRBV20-1; d_gene: -; j_gene: TRBJ2-3; CDR3aa: CSALGPDTQYF; CDR3nt: TGCAGTGCTCTGGGGCCAGATACGCAGTATTTT
abundance: few; v_gene: TRBV5-1; d_gene: -; j_gene: TRBJ1-1; CDR3aa: CASSQDMNTEAFF; CDR3nt: TGCGCCAGCAGCCAAGACATGAACACTGAAGCTTTCTTT
abundance: -; v_gene: TRBV5-1; d_gene: -; j_gene: TRBJ1-1; CDR3aa: CASSGAQMNTEAFF; CDR3nt: TGCGCCAGCAGTGGGGCACAGATGAACACTGAAGCTTTCTTT
abundance: -; v_gene: TRBV6-5; d_gene: TRBD1; j_gene: TRBJ2-1; CDR3aa: CASREGQGSYNEQFF; CDR3nt: TGTGCCAGCAGGGAGGGACAGGGATCCTACAATGAGCAGTTCTTC
abundance: -; v_gene: TRBV7-8; d_gene: -; j_gene: TRBJ1-1; CDR3aa: CASSTLRGDTEAFF; CDR3nt: TGTGCCAGCAGCACCTTGCGGGGAGACACTGAAGCTTTCTTT
abundance: -; v_gene: TRBV29-1; d_gene: -; j_gene: TRBJ1-2; CDR3aa: CSVEWRDYGYTF; CDR3nt: TGCAGCGTTGAGTGGCGGGACTATGGCTACACCTTC
abundance: -; v_gene: TRBV9; d_gene: -; j_gene: TRBJ2-1; CDR3aa: CASSVAPGSNEQFF; CDR3nt: TGTGCCAGCAGCGTAGCTCCGGGGTCCAATGAGCAGTTCTTC
abundance: -; v_gene: TRBV5-1; d_gene: TRBD2; j_gene: TRBJ2-1; CDR3aa: CASRAGDEQFF; CDR3nt: TGCGCCAGCAGAGCGGGGGATGAGCAGTTCTTC
abundance: -; v_gene: TRBV29-1; d_gene: TRBD1; j_gene: TRBJ1-1; CDR3aa: CSVGTGVGNTEAFF; CDR3nt: TGCAGCGTTGGGACAGGGGTTGGGAACACTGAAGCTTTCTTT
abundance: once; v_gene: TRBV7-2; d_gene: TRBD2; j_gene: TRBJ2-7; CDR3aa: CASSLRVLAGYEQYF; CDR3nt: TGTGCCAGCAGCTTAAGGGTACTAGCGGGGTACGAGCAGTACTTC
abundance: -; v_gene: TRBV5-1; d_gene: -; j_gene: TRBJ1-1; CDR3aa: CASSLNADTATEAFF; CDR3nt: TGCGCCAGCAGCTTGAACGCGGACACAGCCACTGAAGCTTTCTTT
abundance: -; v_gene: TRBV27; d_gene: TRBD1; j_gene: TRBJ1-2; CDR3aa: CASSLSGQGGNYGYTF; CDR3nt: TGTGCCAGCAGTTTATCGGGACAGGGGGGGAACTATGGCTACACCTTC
abundance: -; v_gene: TRBV15; d_gene: -; j_gene: TRBJ1-4; CDR3aa: CATSREGGIEKLFF; CDR3nt: TGTGCCACCAGCAGAGAGGGGGGGATTGAAAAACTGTTTTTT
abundance: -; v_gene: TRBV11-1; d_gene: -; j_gene: TRBJ2-6; CDR3aa: CASSLEYSHSGANVLTF; CDR3nt: TGTGCCAGCAGCTTAGAGTACAGCCACTCTGGGGCCAACGTCCTGACTTTC
abundance: -; v_gene: TRBV5-4; d_gene: TRBD2; j_gene: TRBJ2-5; CDR3aa: CASSSPGLAASQYF; CDR3nt: TGTGCCAGCAGCTCTCCGGGACTAGCTGCGTCCCAGTACTTC
abundance: -; v_gene: TRBV7-2; d_gene: -; j_gene: TRBJ1-5; CDR3aa: CASSSVNQPQHF; CDR3nt: TGTGCCAGCAGCTCAGTAAATCAGCCCCAGCATTTT
abundance: -; v_gene: TRBV30; d_gene: -; j_gene: TRBJ1-1; CDR3aa: CAWSVGPREAFF; CDR3nt: TGTGCCTGGAGCGTCGGGCCACGGGAAGCTTTCTTT
abundance: -; v_gene: TRBV11-2; d_gene: -; j_gene: TRBJ2-7; CDR3aa: CASSRDTLTYEQYF; CDR3nt: TGTGCCAGCAGTAGAGACACACTAACCTACGAGCAGTACTTC
abundance: -; v_gene: TRBV19; d_gene: TRBD1; j_gene: TRBJ2-7; CDR3aa: CASSPTGVEQYF; CDR3nt: TGTGCCAGTAGTCCAACAGGGGTCGAGCAGTACTTC
abundance: -; v_gene: TRBV2; d_gene: TRBD1; j_gene: TRBJ1-4; CDR3aa: CASRPPTGGYEKLFF; CDR3nt: TGTGCCAGCAGGCCCCCAACAGGGGGGTATGAAAAACTGTTTTTT
abundance: -; v_gene: TRBV5-1; d_gene: TRBD1; j_gene: TRBJ2-1; CDR3aa: CASSTGQGLGSEQFF; CDR3nt: TGCGCCAGCAGCACGGGACAGGGGCTTGGGAGTGAGCAGTTCTTC
abundance: few; v_gene: TRBV7-6; d_gene: TRBD1; j_gene: TRBJ2-7; CDR3aa: CASSPTGQGYEQYF; CDR3nt: TGTGCCAGCAGCCCTACGGGACAGGGTTACGAGCAGTACTTC
abundance: once; v_gene: TRBV7-2; d_gene: TRBD2; j_gene: TRBJ2-2; CDR3aa: CASSLAGGTGELFF; CDR3nt: TGTGCCAGCAGCTTAGCGGGGGGGACCGGGGAGCTGTTTTTT
abundance: few; v_gene: TRBV7-9; d_gene: -; j_gene: TRBJ1-6; CDR3aa: CASSREGASYNSPLHF; CDR3nt: TGTGCCAGCAGCCGTGAGGGAGCCTCCTATAATTCACCCCTCCACTTT
abundance: -; v_gene: TRBV5-4; d_gene: TRBD1; j_gene: TRBJ1-6; CDR3aa: CASSSPGTESYSPLHF; CDR3nt: TGTGCCAGCAGCTCCCCCGGGACAGAGAGCTATTCACCCCTCCACTTT
abundance: -; v_gene: TRBV9; d_gene: -; j_gene: TRBJ2-5; CDR3aa: CASSVSGSQETQYF; CDR3nt: TGTGCCAGCAGCGTTAGTGGGTCACAAGAGACCCAGTACTTC
abundance: -; v_gene: TRBV29-1; d_gene: -; j_gene: TRBJ2-3; CDR3aa: CSVDPGGSGADTQYF; CDR3nt: TGCAGCGTTGACCCCGGGGGCTCCGGAGCGGATACGCAGTATTTT
abundance: -; v_gene: TRBV6-5; d_gene: TRBD1; j_gene: TRBJ1-5; CDR3aa: CASSRGQANQPQHF; CDR3nt: TGTGCCAGCAGCAGGGGACAGGCCAATCAGCCCCAGCATTTT
abundance: -; v_gene: TRBV27; d_gene: TRBD2; j_gene: TRBJ2-1; CDR3aa: CASLGGIYNEQFF; CDR3nt: TGTGCCAGCCTCGGGGGGATCTACAATGAGCAGTTCTTC
abundance: -; v_gene: TRBV19; d_gene: -; j_gene: TRBJ2-7; CDR3aa: CASSQVGRAHEQYF; CDR3nt: TGTGCCAGTAGTCAAGTCGGCAGGGCCCACGAGCAGTACTTC